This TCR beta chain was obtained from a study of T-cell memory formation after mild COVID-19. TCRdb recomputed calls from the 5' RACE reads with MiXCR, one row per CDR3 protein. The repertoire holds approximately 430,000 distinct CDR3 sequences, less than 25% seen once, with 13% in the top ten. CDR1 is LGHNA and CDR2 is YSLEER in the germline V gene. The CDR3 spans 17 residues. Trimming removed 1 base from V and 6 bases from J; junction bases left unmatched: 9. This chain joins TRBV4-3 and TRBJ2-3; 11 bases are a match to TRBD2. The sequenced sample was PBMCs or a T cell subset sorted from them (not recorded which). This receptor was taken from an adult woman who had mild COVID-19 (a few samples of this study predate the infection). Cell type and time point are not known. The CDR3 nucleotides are TGCGCCAGCAGCCAAGCACCAGGACTAGCGGGCGGGGATACGCAGTATTTT. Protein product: CASSQAPGLAGGDTQYF.